This T cell receptor (beta chain) came from a study of response to subunit inactivated influenza vaccine. MiXCR, applied by TCRdb to the RT-PCR reads, yields one record per CDR3 protein. The data contain some 480,000 distinct CDR3 sequences, approximately 11% of them singletons. The germline V gene encodes CDR1 SQVTM and CDR2 ANQGSEA. Trimming removed 0 bases at V and 4 bases at J, with 7 bases between. The CDR3 consists of 12 residues. Study observations and caveats: Every seasonal influenza vaccination brings in few new T cells, the authors suggested.

This clonotype was seen a few times. Its antigen is unidentified. This TCR came from a man aged 45-60 years who received an inactivated influenza vaccine. The chain is built from TRBV29-1 and TRBJ2-7, with TRBD2 as a possible D gene (6 bases). Sequences were derived from PBMCs from blood, sampled 45 days after vaccination. In DNA form, the CDR3 reads TGCAGCGTTGAAGAGCGGGGATACGAGCAGTACTTC. It encodes CSVEERGYEQYF.